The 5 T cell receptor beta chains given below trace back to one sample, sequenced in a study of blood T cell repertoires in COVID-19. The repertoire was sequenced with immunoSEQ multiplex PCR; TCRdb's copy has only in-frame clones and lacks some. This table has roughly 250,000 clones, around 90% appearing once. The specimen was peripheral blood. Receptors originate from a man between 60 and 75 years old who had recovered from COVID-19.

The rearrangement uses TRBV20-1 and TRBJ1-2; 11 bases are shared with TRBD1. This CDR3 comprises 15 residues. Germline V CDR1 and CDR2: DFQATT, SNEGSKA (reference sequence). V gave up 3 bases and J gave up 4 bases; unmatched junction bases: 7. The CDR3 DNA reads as TGCAGTGCTAGTCCCCGGACAGGGGGCGTCTATGGCTACACCTTC. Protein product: CSASPRTGGVYGYTF.

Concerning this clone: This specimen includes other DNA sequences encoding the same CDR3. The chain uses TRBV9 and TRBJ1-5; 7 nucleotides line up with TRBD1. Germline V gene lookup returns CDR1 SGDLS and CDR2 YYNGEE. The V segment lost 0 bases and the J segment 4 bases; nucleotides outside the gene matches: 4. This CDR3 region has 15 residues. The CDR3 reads CASSVGTGVNQPQHF. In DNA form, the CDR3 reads TGTGCCAGCAGCGTAGGCACAGGGGTAAATCAGCCCCAGCATTTT.

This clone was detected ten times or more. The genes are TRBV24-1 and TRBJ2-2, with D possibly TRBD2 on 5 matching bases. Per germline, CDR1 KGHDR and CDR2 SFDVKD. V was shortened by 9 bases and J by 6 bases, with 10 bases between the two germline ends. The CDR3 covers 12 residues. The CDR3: CATGTRSGELFF. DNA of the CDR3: TGTGCCACCGGTACTAGATCCGGGGAGCTGTTTTTT.

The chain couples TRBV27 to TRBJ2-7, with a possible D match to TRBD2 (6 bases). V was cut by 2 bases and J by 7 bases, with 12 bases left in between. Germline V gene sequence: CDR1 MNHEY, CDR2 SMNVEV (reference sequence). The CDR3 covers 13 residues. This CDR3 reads CASSLGGLNEQYV. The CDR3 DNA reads TGTGCCAGCAGTTTAGGAGGGTTGAATGAGCAGTACGTC.

This CDR3 is CASSYWTGISQPQHF. DNA for the CDR3: TGTGCCAGCAGTTATTGGACAGGGATCAGTCAGCCCCAGCATTTT. J is TRBJ1-5 and V is TRBV6-5; 8 nucleotides align to TRBD1. V lost 3 bases and J lost 6; bases outside the gene matches: 7. From germline, CDR1 is MNHEY and CDR2 SVGAGI. CDR3 length equals 15 residues.